This T cell receptor beta chain is from a study of T-cell reconstitution after alpha-beta-depleted transplantation in children. Unique molecular identifiers were incorporated into the prepared TCRbeta library. MiXCR, applied by TCRdb to the PCR reads, yields one record per CDR3 protein. Among about 200,000 distinct CDR3 sequences, around 9.2% were seen once, and the ten largest hold roughly 35%. This clonotype has a handful of counts. This CDR3 comprises 11 residues. V dropped 7 bases and J dropped 7 bases, with 14 bases sitting between them. Looked up from germline, CDR1 is SQVTM and CDR2 is ANQGSEA.

The TCR sequence derives from a male patient between 2 and 15 years old who had a stem cell transplant for acute myeloid leukemia, so the T cells may come from the graft donor. The V call is TRBV29-1, the J call TRBJ2-7, with TRBD2 as a possible D gene (5 bases). Source: PBMCs, mostly from graft donor cells, taken 360 days after TCRalphabeta/CD19-depleted stem cell transplant. The CDR3 sequence is CSAYSGEEQYV. The CDR3 DNA reads TGCAGCGCTTACTCCGGGGAGGAGCAGTACGTC.